The clone carrying this T cell receptor beta chain was counted between two and nine times. Its antigen remains unidentified. A much larger clonotype is one base distant, so this may be a read error. TCRbeta library construction was performed incorporating unique molecular identifiers. TCRdb processed the PCR reads anew with MiXCR; each CDR3 protein has one entry. The table records some 150,000 distinct CDR3 sequences, 8% to 10% of them present only once. Germline V gene data show CDR1 as SEHNR and CDR2 as FQNEAQ (reference sequence). This CDR3 is built from 17 residues. This entry is derived from a study of T-cell reconstitution after alpha-beta-depleted transplantation in children. Findings and limits, study-wide: Surviving recipient T cells and thymic progenitors accounted for the high day-60 TCRbeta diversity observed in some patients. Diversity and T-cell counts at one year after transplant derived mostly from new T cells.

The source is a female patient aged 2-9 years who had a stem cell transplant for congenital amegakaryocytic thrombocytopenia, so the T cells may come from the graft donor. This chain connects TRBV7-9 to TRBJ2-4; D is unclear. The sample consisted of PBMCs, mostly from graft donor cells, taken 180 days after TCRalphabeta/CD19-depleted stem cell transplant. The CDR3 nucleotides read TGTGCCAGCAGCCCCCTCGGCAGTACAGCTTTGGAAAACAGTCAGTACTTC. As protein: CASSPLGSTALENSQYF. Based on the CDR3 plus reference TRBV7-9 and TRBJ2-4, the full variable domain is DTGVSQNPRHKITKRGQNVTFRCDPISEHNRLYWYRQTLGQGPEFLTYFQNEAQLEKSRLLSDRFSAERPKGSFSTLEIQRTEQGDSAMYLCASSPLGSTALENSQYFGAGTRLSVL.